The sequence of this T cell receptor (beta chain) was determined in a study of T cell responses to AZD1222 COVID-19 vaccine. Study findings and constraints: The donor group comprised mostly white British people and more females; the analysis possibly underestimated clonal diversity.

The method was immunoSEQ multiplex PCR; TCRdb's version includes in-frame clones alone and lacks a portion of them. The sample includes around 99,000 clones, 80% to 90% seen only once; the top ten take less than 4.5%. Note on this clone: Its antigen is not known.

V gave up 0 bases and J gave up 4 bases, with 11 bases separating them. This CDR3 has 15 amino acids. CDR1 MNHEY and CDR2 SVGAGI come from the germline V gene. This TCR was recovered from an adult who received the AZD1222 COVID-19 vaccine. The sample was peripheral blood, taken 28 days after the second AZD1222 dose. The chain combines TRBV6-5 with TRBJ2-3; D is perhaps TRBD1 (6 bases). In DNA form, the CDR3 reads TGTGCCAGCAGTTACTCGAGGGGGACGGCAGATACGCAGTATTTT. Translated: CASSYSRGTADTQYF.